This T cell receptor beta chain stems from a study of PD-L1 blockade in urothelial cancer (dated by TCRdb to about 2017). Study-wide context: Every patient began therapy in the mid-2010s and was given atezolizumab 1,200 mg intravenously every 3 weeks. Durable clinical benefit was achieved by nine patients and was not achieved by 20 patients. In the same patients, pretreatment tumors underwent whole exome sequencing and RNA sequencing in addition to TCR sequencing. Blood samples were analyzed at two time points: 3 weeks after treatment start (second dose) and 6 weeks after treatment start. Patients had an ECOG performance status of 0 or 1 and had received between 0 and 3 prior chemotherapy regimens. Blood samples gave median yields of around 140,000 T cells and 83,000 or so unique TCRs, along with a median clonality of around 0.08. The study, an exploratory multi-omic analysis, examined somatic, immune and clinical correlates of response to PD-L1 blockade with atezolizumab in urothelial cancer. Durable clinical benefit was defined as progression-free survival longer than 6 months, and TCR features were also tested against progression-free and overall survival. Some 30 patients had pretreatment blood TCR-seq, some 25 had at least one posttreatment blood collection, and some 25 had tumor TCR-seq. About 90% of the roughly 29 patients were identified as males with urothelial cancer of bladder origin, and a prior smoking history was reported by 18 of 29 patients. Pretreatment tumor samples and matched peripheral blood, collected serially before and after atezolizumab treatment, underwent TCR sequencing.

Paper-wide results and their limitations: Patients with durable benefit showed greater expansion of tumor-associated TCR clones in peripheral blood 3 weeks after starting treatment (n ≈ 22, p = 0.022). Small sample size (n ≈ 28) and many exploratory analyses mean the results are intended to be hypothesis-generating. A pretreatment peripheral blood TCR clonality below the median was linked to improved progression-free and overall survival.

CDR1 and CDR2, looked up from the germline V gene, are SGDLS and YYNGEE. CDR3 length: 18 amino acids, cysteine to phenylalanine. The CDR3 DNA has 54 bases and is translated from base 1. Here V drops 3 bases and J drops 4 bases, and the junction holds 12 bases not matched to any gene. Regarding this clone: The antigen this receptor binds is unknown. Per-base qualities were not stored, and no clone one base away is much larger.

A cohort of 25 to 35 patients with locally advanced or metastatic urothelial carcinoma, treated at Memorial Sloan Kettering on a trial protocol, was included. Peripheral blood mononuclear cells were collected pretreatment and during treatment, at between 1 and 8 total time points per patient. The Qiagen DNeasy Blood extraction kit was used to purify genomic DNA from total PBMCs and from tumor samples. PBMCs were collected pretreatment and during treatment, and were isolated and stored as previously described. Synthetic TCR analog templates were spiked into each PCR to estimate absolute template abundance from read counts. Using the immunoSEQ assay, TCRbeta CDR3 regions were amplified from genomic DNA with bias-controlled V and J gene primers. Rearranged TCRbeta segments were sequenced at approximately 20X coverage. The authors' pipeline ran thus. Sequencing errors were corrected by clustering and CDR3s were annotated against IMGT to assign V, D and J genes. Downstream analyses used only productive TCRbeta rearrangements and left out out-of-frame or stop-codon sequences. Clonality was computed as one minus Shannon entropy normalized by the log of the number of unique productive sequences. Clones differing between time points or between blood and tumor were identified using Fisher's exact test with Benjamini-Hochberg correction, with an adjusted p below 0.01 applied as the threshold. TCRdb stores this immuneACCESS table with in-frame sequences only. Part of the clones is absent; in the studies checked, under half of the shortfall reflects unresolved V genes, and no reason is known for the rest. V, J and clone size derive from that table, while D and trimming were established from the DNA sequence. This sample holds 20,000 to 25,000 clones; almost 90% were observed only once. The ten largest clones capture roughly a sixth of the sample.

The material was PBMCs, obtained around atezolizumab (anti-PD-L1) treatment. This TCR came from a woman aged 60 to 75 with urothelial cancer. This sequence uses TRBV9 and TRBJ2-5; 13 bases in the middle match TRBD2. The DNA sequence follows: TGTGCCAGCAGCGCTACCCCGGGACTAGCGGGGAGGTCAGAGACCCAGTACTTC. Translation gives CASSATPGLAGRSETQYF.